The 26 T cell receptor beta chains below come from one sample, sequenced in a study of tumor-infiltrating lymphocytes in primary liver carcinoma (dated 2017 in TCRdb). Without any cell sorting, total RNA and DNA were extracted together from approximately 20-30 mg of bulk tissue using the AllPrep DNA/RNA mini kit. Reads for this sample came from an Illumina HiSeq 2500. Starting from 500 to 650 ng total RNA, TCRbeta-specific cDNA was produced by reverse transcription with a constant-region primer and ProtoScript II reverse transcriptase. Construction of the TCRbeta libraries relied on three nested rounds of multiplex PCR, following a slightly modified ARM-PCR procedure. Multiplex TRBV1-TRBV30 forward primers and a Cbeta reverse primer were used in the first two PCR rounds, each of which was run for 10 to 11 cycles. TCRdb's own reprocessing of the public reads used fastp at Q25 and MiXCR and kept productive beta chains. Each entry merges the rows of one CDR3 protein and shows their most common DNA and genes. In all, the sample holds 100,000 to 150,000 distinct CDR3 sequences, and around 64% of those were seen once. The ten largest clonotypes hold 8.4% of the sample.

The sequenced sample was liver tumor tissue from sampling region 3. Read against the paper, the sample's cell subset or site label means: tumor region T3, left-lateral pole. Receptors were obtained from a woman aged 55-69 years with primary liver carcinoma and hepatitis B virus infection.

This clonotype was recorded once. At one end, the junction sequence differs from germline, possibly due to a read error. This sequence joins TRBV7-9 and TRBJ2-7; 10 bases are shared with TRBD1. Germline loops: CDR1 SEHNR, CDR2 FQNEAQ (reference sequence). The CDR3 is made up of 15 amino acids. The DNA of the CDR3 is TGTGCCAACAGCTCCCCAGACAGGGGGCTATACGAGCAGTACTTC. Amino acid sequence: CANSSPDRGLYEQYF.

By sample fraction, this clonotype is medium-sized (0.01 to 0.1%). This chain uses TRBV11-2 with TRBJ2-3; TRBD2 matches at 8 bases. This CDR3 has 14 residues. The germline V gene has CDR1 SGHAT and CDR2 FQNNGV. V trimming: 5 bases; J trimming: 3 bases; junction bases outside the gene matches: 4. This CDR3 is CASSPRLATDTQYF. The DNA of the CDR3 is TGTGCCAGCAGCCCCCGACTAGCGACAGATACGCAGTATTTT.

This clonotype is labeled medium-sized. The chain carries TRBV11-2 and TRBJ1-6; TRBD1 matches at 9 bases. The CDR3 is 15 residues long. With V trimmed by 0 bases and J by 10 bases, 4 bases remained unmatched. CDR1 is SGHAT and CDR2 is FQNNGV in the germline V gene. The CDR3 reads CASSLDWTGESPLHF. CDR3 bases: TGTGCCAGCAGCTTAGATTGGACAGGGGAGTCACCCCTCCACTTT.

This clonotype was seen more than once but under ten times. The chain uses TRBV28 and TRBJ2-7; 9 bases match TRBD1. Germline-derived CDR1 and CDR2 are MDHEN and SYDVKM. V shed 6 bases, J shed 3 bases, and the junction held 12 bases outside the gene matches. This CDR3 spans 16 amino acids. CDR3 protein: CASRHGTGKGGYEQYF. CDR3 DNA sequence: TGTGCCAGCAGACATGGGACAGGGAAAGGGGGCTACGAGCAGTACTTC.

The chain employs TRBV7-9 and TRBJ1-3; maybe TRBD1 (5 bases). V gave up 0 bases and J gave up 5 bases, with 14 bases separating them. The CDR3 contains 16 residues. Germline lookup yields CDR1 SEHNR and CDR2 FQNEAQ (reference sequence). CDR3 in amino acids: CASSLAGTISRNTIYF. CDR3 coding DNA: TGTGCCAGCAGCTTAGCAGGGACGATCTCCAGAAACACCATATATTTT. Complete variable domain (other parts from reference TRBV7-9 and TRBJ1-3): DTGVSQNPRHKITKRGQNVTFRCDPISEHNRLYWYRQTLGQGPEFLTYFQNEAQLEKSRLLSDRFSAERPKGSFSTLEIQRTEQGDSAMYLCASSLAGTISRNTIYFGEGSWLTVV.

This chain joins TRBV6-5 and TRBJ2-1; TRBD1 or TRBD2 may be the D gene (6 bases each). The CDR3 runs to 15 residues. Germline CDR1 is MNHEY and CDR2 is SVGAGI. V lost 5 bases and J lost 2, with 13 bases in between. The chain's CDR3 is CASSAQRGAYNEQFF. Here the CDR3 DNA reads TGTGCCAGCAGTGCCCAGAGGGGGGCCTACAATGAGCAGTTCTTC.

About this clonotype: The germline gene is not matched at one end of the junction; a read error may be the cause. This chain connects TRBV5-1 to TRBJ2-1; D may be TRBD1 or TRBD2 (5 bases each). CDR3 length: 12 residues. The germline V gene encodes CDR1 SGHRS and CDR2 YFSETQ. CDR3 sequence: CASSGEDTGRLF. The CDR3 bases are TGCGCCAGCAGCGGTGAGGACACGGGGCGGTTATTC.

As for this clonotype: A much larger clone lies a single base off, so this may be a read error. CDR3 coding DNA: TGCGGCGTCCCGAGGGGCCTAGCGGGAAACACCGGGGAGCTGTTTTTT. This sequence encodes CGVPRGLAGNTGELFF. V is TRBV29-1 and J is TRBJ2-2, with TRBD2 matching 9 bases. The CDR3 loop spans 16 amino acids. The germline V gene encodes CDR1 SQVTM and CDR2 ANQGSEA.

Details on this clonotype: The final CDR3 position lacks the conserved phenylalanine or tryptophan, pointing to a likely read error. This sequence joins TRBV11-2 and TRBJ2-4; D perhaps matches TRBD1 (6 bases). The germline gives CDR1 SGHAT, CDR2 FQNNGV. The CDR3 length is 15 residues. The CDR3 reads CVSSLGGWGRDIQYY. In DNA, the CDR3 is TGTGTCAGCAGCTTAGGTGGTTGGGGGCGCGACATTCAGTACTAC.

Regarding this clonotype: A much larger clone differs from this one at a single base, so this may be a read error. The genes are TRBV10-3 and TRBJ2-6; D unresolved. The V end lost 7 bases, the J end lost 4 bases, and 14 bases lay between the germline ends. CDR1 and CDR2 from the germline V gene are ENHRY and SYGVKD. The CDR3 consists of 15 residues. The chain's CDR3 is CAINDGFGGANVLTF. The DNA for the CDR3 is TGTGCCATCAATGATGGGTTCGGGGGGGCCAACGTCCTGACTTTC.

As for this clonotype: Because it lacks the conserved phenylalanine or tryptophan at the end, this CDR3 is likely a read error. The chain couples TRBV12-3 or TRBV12-4 to TRBJ2-5; D is uncertain. V was shortened by 3 bases and J by 10 bases, with 9 bases between the two germline ends. The CDR3 is 11 amino acids. CDR3 loop: CASSLRKIQYL. Written as DNA, the CDR3 is TGTGCCAGCAGTTTGCGAAAGATCCAGTACTTA.

Regarding this clonotype: A much larger clone differs from this one at a single base, so this may be a read error. This chain joins TRBV7-8 and TRBJ2-1; TRBD2 agrees at 11 bases. This CDR3 is built from 15 residues. From germline, CDR1 is SGHVS and CDR2 FQNEAQ. Here the CDR3 reads CASNLEASGRFEQFF. In DNA, the CDR3 is TGTGCCAGCAACTTAGAGGCTAGCGGGAGGTTTGAGCAGTTCTTC. Drawing the rest from reference TRBV7-8 and TRBJ2-1, the complete variable domain is GAGVSQSPRYKVAKRGQDVALRCDPISGHVSLFWYQQALGQGPEFLTYFQNEAQLDKSGLPSDRFFAERPEGSVSTLKIQRTQQEDSAVYLCASNLEASGRFEQFFGPGTRLTVL.

On this clonotype itself: Lacking the conserved final phenylalanine or tryptophan, this CDR3 likely reflects a read error. This chain links TRBV4-1 with TRBJ2-3, with D uncertain. CDR3 size: 14 residues. The V gene lost 2 bases and the J gene lost 2 bases, with 8 bases spanning the gap. Per germline, CDR1 MGHRA and CDR2 YSYEKL. The CDR3 reads CASSQRLATDTQYL. In nucleotides, the CDR3 is TGCGCCAGCAGCCAAAGGTTGGCCACAGATACGCAGTATTTG.

This clonotype was seen only a few times. This is likely a read error, given that the CDR3 carries no conserved phenylalanine or tryptophan at its end. The chain carries TRBV11-3 and TRBJ2-7, with a tentative D call TRBD2 (6 bases). Between the trimmed V and J ends, which lost 4 bases and 4 bases, there was a span of 23 bases. The V gene's germline CDR1 is SGHNT and CDR2 YENEEA. CDR3 length equals 17 residues. CDR3 DNA: TGTGCCAGCAGCTCACCGGGATTAGCGGAGGGCCGATACGAGCAGTACCTC. It encodes CASSSPGLAEGRYEQYL.

Comment on this clonotype: A single base separates this from a much larger clone, so it may be a read error. The chain carries TRBV12-3 or TRBV12-4 and TRBJ1-2; D is ambiguous. The CDR3 sequence is 13 residues long. The CDR3: CASSLRTVVDYIF. The CDR3 DNA sequence: TGTGCCAGCAGTTTAAGGACTGTTGTAGACTACATCTTC.

A remark on this clonotype: The junction and the germline gene differ at one end; a read error may be behind it. The rearrangement links TRBV6-1 to TRBJ2-5; tentative D call: TRBD1 (6 bases). Per the germline V gene, CDR1 is MNHNS and CDR2 is SASEGT. The CDR3 length is 14 residues. CDR3 protein: CPSNRGRGQETQYF. The CDR3 nucleotides are TGTCCCAGCAACCGGGGCAGGGGACAAGAGACCCAGTACTTC.

With respect to this clonotype: Possible read error: a much larger clone is one base away. The chain carries TRBV5-4 and TRBJ2-7, with D possibly called TRBD1 or TRBD2 (5 bases each). Germline V CDR1 and CDR2: SGHNT, YYREEE (reference sequence). The CDR3 is 14 residues long. CDR3 nucleotide sequence: TGTACCAGCAGCTCCGGGACCGTCCCCTACGAGCAGTACTTC. The encoded protein is CTSSSGTVPYEQYF.

This clonotype has only one observation. One base away lies a much larger clone, so this may be a sequencing read error. The V call is TRBV30, the J call TRBJ2-1; 14 bases are shared with TRBD2. The CDR3 length is 15 residues. CDR1 is GTSNPN, CDR2 SVGIG, per germline (reference sequence). The CDR3 nucleotides are TGTGCCCGGAGACTAGCGGGAGGGCCAAGGGGTGAGCAGTTCTTC. Its protein is CARRLAGGPRGEQFF.

The chain uses TRBV6-1 and TRBJ2-1; perhaps TRBD2 as D (6 bases). The CDR3 has 13 amino acids. The germline gives CDR1 MNHNS, CDR2 SASEGT. Trimming stripped 11 bases from V and 7 bases from J, with 18 bases between. The CDR3 DNA follows: TGTGCCTGCACGGGGGTGACCAGGAATGAGCAGTTCTTC. As protein: CACTGVTRNEQFF.

With regard to this clonotype: The junction departs from the called germline gene at one end, perhaps through a read error. The chain combines TRBV5-4 with TRBJ2-7; TRBD1 agrees at 8 bases. The CDR3 loop spans 16 amino acids. CDR1 SGHNT and CDR2 YYREEE come from the germline V gene (reference sequence). The CDR3 DNA sequence: TGTGCCAACAGCTACGGGGGTGGACAGGGAGTCTACGAGCAGTACTTC. It specifies CANSYGGGQGVYEQYF.

On this clonotype itself: A read error may explain this, as a much larger clone is one base away. The chain uses TRBV5-1 and TRBJ2-7; TRBD2 aligns across 8 bases. This CDR3 region has 17 residues. V lost 3 bases, J lost 2 bases, and 13 bases stayed unmatched. Germline V gene lookup returns CDR1 SGHRS and CDR2 YFSETQ. This CDR3 is CASSSGLVGARAYEQYF. The CDR3, as DNA: TGCGCCAGCAGCTCGGGACTAGTGGGAGCGCGGGCCTACGAGCAGTACTTC.

To note about this clonotype: A much larger clonotype is one base distant, so this may be a read error. The chain links TRBV4-1 to TRBJ1-2; D ambiguous. The CDR3 consists of 15 residues. Germline-derived CDR1 and CDR2 are MGHRA and YSYEKL. CDR3 bases: TGCGCCAGCAGCCAAGATATCACAGCTAACTATGGCCACACCTTC. It codes for CASSQDITANYGHTF.

This clonotype appeared once. Because it lacks the conserved phenylalanine or tryptophan at the end, this CDR3 is likely a read error. The chain combines TRBV24-1 with TRBJ2-3, with 8 bases aligning to TRBD1. J was trimmed by 8 bases and V by 2 bases; bases with no gene match: 11. The CDR3 length is 16 residues. Per germline, CDR1 KGHDR and CDR2 SFDVKD. The CDR3 spells CATSDSGTGNLVTQYL. The CDR3 DNA follows: TGTGCCACCAGTGATTCTGGGACAGGCAACTTGGTTACGCAGTATTTG.

On this clonotype: Being one base from a much bigger clone, this may be a read error. This chain joins TRBV7-8 and TRBJ2-1, with D tentatively TRBD1 (6 bases). The germline CDR1 and CDR2 sequences are SGHVS and FQNEAQ. There are 13 residues in the CDR3. CDR3 DNA sequence: TGTACCAGCGGACAGTCGGCCTACAATGAGCAGTTCTTC. It specifies CTSGQSAYNEQFF. Full variable domain (remainder filled in from reference TRBV7-8 and TRBJ2-1): GAGVSQSPRYKVAKRGQDVALRCDPISGHVSLFWYQQALGQGPEFLTYFQNEAQLDKSGLPSDRFFAERPEGSVSTLKIQRTQQEDSAVYLCTSGQSAYNEQFFGPGTRLTVL.

Points on this clonotype: The CDR3 carries no conserved terminal phenylalanine or tryptophan, so it likely arises from a read error. It is unclear where the CDR3 begins or ends on the DNA, so no DNA is shown, and the CDR3 is as TCRdb lists it. The rearrangement uses TRBV11-3 and TRBJ2-3. The CDR3 length is 14 residues, termini included. The germline V gene has CDR1 SGHNT and CDR2 YENEEA. CDR3 amino acids: CTSSFRTSTDTHYS.

As to this clonotype: An end of the junction differs from the germline gene, which may be a read error. V and J are TRBV29-1 and TRBJ2-3; D gene uncertain. The CDR3 covers 12 residues. Germline V lookup: CDR1 SQVTM, CDR2 ANQGSEA. This CDR3 is CSVVDNSDMQYF. CDR3 DNA: TGCAGCGTCGTAGACAACTCAGATATGCAGTATTTT.